The following is a T cell receptor (beta chain) sequence with its context. Antigen: not known. These data originate in a study of cytomegalovirus exposure and HLA in healthy donors. Findings and limits, study-wide: Productive rates of about 87% or about 30% were seen for most TCR beta V segments in an earlier analysis.

The V end lost 3 bases, the J end lost 0 bases, and 8 bases lay between the germline ends. Germline V gene lookup returns CDR1 MNHEY and CDR2 SMNVEV (reference sequence). This CDR3 has 14 residues. Both 60 Vbeta primers and 13 Jbeta primers went into the PCR. Assay used: immunoSEQ multiplex PCR; TCRdb lists only in-frame clones, some missing. The table has 55,000 to 80,000 clones, over 70% seen once; the top ten hold around 12%. The genes are TRBV27 and TRBJ2-5, with D perhaps TRBD2 (6 bases). This receptor was obtained from a man aged 65 to 85 in good health and CMV-seronegative. Source material: PBMCs. The CDR3 DNA sequence: TGTGCCAGCAGTTTTCGCGGGGACCAAGAGACCCAGTACTTC. This translates into CASSFRGDQETQYF.